The rows below give T cell receptor beta chains drawn from one sample of a study of molecular identifiers for immune sequencing clone quantification. One entry per CDR3 protein results from TCRdb running MiXCR on the PCR reads. This sample has about half a million distinct CDR3 sequences, with 20% to 25% found just once. The specimen was naive CD8+ T cells from blood, with Jurkat cell RNA spiked in. These receptors originate from a human donor in good health. Some libraries in this study had Jurkat cell RNA spiked in. Each CDR3 is given with its conserved first and last residue. A D gene is named only where the DNA matches it firmly. A clone size is listed for some rows: how often the clone was seen (once, few, many), or a class if it is expanded.

V,size,J,length,D,DNA,CDR3
TRBV28,many,TRBJ2-3,14,.,TGTGCCAGCGCTGACACAGGGCTTACAGATACGCAGTATTTT,CASADTGLTDTQYF
TRBV19,.,TRBJ2-1,14,.,TGTGCCAGTTCCCCGGGGAGCGCCTACAATGAGCAGTTCTTC,CASSPGSAYNEQFF
TRBV7-9,many,TRBJ2-7,17,.,TGTGCCAGCAGCGCCCGGTTCGATTCCCCCAATTCCTACGAGCAGTACTTC,CASSARFDSPNSYEQYF
TRBV5-1,many,TRBJ2-7,10,.,TGCGCCAGCAGCACGAACGAGCAGTACTTC,CASSTNEQYF
TRBV14,few,TRBJ2-5,16,TRBD2,TGTGCCAGCAGCCAATTAACTAGCGGGGGGAAAGAGACCCAGTACTTC,CASSQLTSGGKETQYF
TRBV9,many,TRBJ2-5,14,.,TGTGCCAGCAGCCCCCCCCGAGAGCAAGAGACCCAGTACTTC,CASSPPREQETQYF
TRBV27,.,TRBJ2-4,15,.,TGTGCCAGCAGTTGGGGACGGGGAGGCAAAAACATTCAGTACTTC,CASSWGRGGKNIQYF
TRBV29-1,many,TRBJ2-3,14,.,TGCAGCGTTGTTGCGGGGAATAGTGGAGATACGCAGTATTTT,CSVVAGNSGDTQYF
TRBV29-1,many,TRBJ1-4,14,.,TGCAGCGTTGTTTTAGGTGTGGATAATGAAAAACTGTTTTTT,CSVVLGVDNEKLFF
TRBV12-5,many,TRBJ2-5,13,.,TGTGCTAGTGGTAGGCCCCGTGGGGAGACCCAGTACTTC,CASGRPRGETQYF
TRBV20-1,few,TRBJ2-7,14,TRBD2,TGCAGTGCTAGCGATCTAGCGGTCTCCTACGAGCAGTACTTC,CSASDLAVSYEQYF
TRBV7-3,.,TRBJ2-2,16,TRBD2,TGTGCCAGCAGCTTATCGGGGGGGTTGAACACCGGGGAGCTGTTTTTT,CASSLSGGLNTGELFF
TRBV9,.,TRBJ1-3,17,.,TGTGCCAGCAGCTCCACCGGGACAAGGGGACCTGCAAACACCATATATTTT,CASSSTGTRGPANTIYF
TRBV6-2/TRBV6-3,many,TRBJ2-6,14,.,TGTGCCAGCAGTTACGGGACTGGGGCCAACGTCCTGACTTTC,CASSYGTGANVLTF
TRBV11-2,.,TRBJ2-4,14,.,TGTGCCAGCACCTTAGTCGGCAGCGGTAACATTCAGTACTTC,CASTLVGSGNIQYF
TRBV24-1,.,TRBJ2-3,15,.,TGTGCCACCAGTGATTCGGGCGGCGGATCAGATACGCAGTATTTT,CATSDSGGGSDTQYF
TRBV7-2,.,TRBJ2-1,14,.,TGTGCCAGCAGCTTGGGCCTGCCGATCGTTCAGCAGTTCTTC,CASSLGLPIVQQFF
TRBV4-3,few,TRBJ2-7,16,TRBD2,TGCGCCAGCAGCCAAGAAATTGCTAGCGGGGTATACGAGCAGTACTTC,CASSQEIASGVYEQYF
TRBV7-9,many,TRBJ2-7,15,.,TGTGCCAGCAGCTTAGTAGGAGGGAGCTCCTACGAGCAGTACTTC,CASSLVGGSSYEQYF
TRBV21-1,few,TRBJ2-3,17,.,TGTGCCAGCCGTCTAGCGGGAGGGCCAGATGGTACAGATACGCAGTATTTT,CASRLAGGPDGTDTQYF
TRBV4-3,.,TRBJ2-5,16,.,TGCGCCAGCAGCCAAGACCACGTTGGAGGCAGGGAGACCCAGTACTTC,CASSQDHVGGRETQYF
TRBV7-8,.,TRBJ1-2,15,TRBD1,TGTGCCAGCACCGAAAGCGGACAGGGGATATATGGCTACACCTTC,CASTESGQGIYGYTF
TRBV30,once,TRBJ1-2,12,.,TGTGCCTGGAGTGACATCCAGATGGGCTACACCTTC,CAWSDIQMGYTF
TRBV20-1,.,TRBJ2-5,13,.,TGCAGTACGCAGATTCCCAACCAAGAGACCCAGTACTTC,CSTQIPNQETQYF
TRBV12-3/TRBV12-4,few,TRBJ1-3,15,.,TGTGCCAGCAGTTCTCGGGCTCCCGCGGGAAACACCATATATTTT,CASSSRAPAGNTIYF
TRBV29-1,many,TRBJ1-1,11,.,TGCAGCGTTGCTGTTTGGCCTGAAGCTTTCTTT,CSVAVWPEAFF
TRBV7-9,many,TRBJ2-7,16,.,TGTGCCAGCAGCTTAGGCGCCCGAAACTCTTACTACGAGCAGTACTTC,CASSLGARNSYYEQYF
TRBV11-2,.,TRBJ2-1,17,TRBD1,TGTGCCAGCAGCTTAGTGACAGGGGCCCACTCCCACAATGAGCAGTTCTTC,CASSLVTGAHSHNEQFF
TRBV20-1,many,TRBJ1-2,14,.,TGCAGTGCTAGTAGGTCGGGGGTCAGTCTCGGCTACACCTTC,CSASRSGVSLGYTF
TRBV12-3/TRBV12-4,.,TRBJ2-1,13,.,TGTGTCAGCAGTTTTTCAGAGGGATCAAAGGAGTTCTTC,CVSSFSEGSKEFF
TRBV27,.,TRBJ2-2,14,TRBD2,TGTGCCAGCAGGGGGGGGTACTTCCCCGGGGAGCTGTTTTTT,CASRGGYFPGELFF
TRBV7-2,many,TRBJ1-3,17,.,TGTGCCAGCAGCTTATGGGGCCAGGGAAGAGATGGAAACACCATATATTTT,CASSLWGQGRDGNTIYF
TRBV20-1,many,TRBJ1-1,14,.,TGCAGTGCTGAAGACCTCGGAGGGGGCACTGAAGCTTTCTTT,CSAEDLGGGTEAFF
TRBV28,.,TRBJ1-4,17,.,TGTGCCAGCAGTTGGTTGGAACAAGCTCAACATAATGAAAAACTGTTTTTT,CASSWLEQAQHNEKLFF
TRBV5-4,.,TRBJ2-5,14,.,TGTGCCAGCAGCCGGGGGACGGATCAAGAGACCCAGTACTTC,CASSRGTDQETQYF